These T cell receptor beta chains were read from a single sample in a study of Ad26.COV2.S vaccination and SARS-CoV-2 variants. Only in-frame clones appear in the TCRdb table, and some are missing; sequencing was by immunoSEQ multiplex PCR. The profile shows approximately 150,000 clones, 86% of them singletons. This specimen was peripheral blood, taken after recovery from COVID-19. The origin of the receptors is a human donor who had recovered from COVID-19. Both conserved end residues are part of each CDR3. A D gene is named only where the DNA matches it firmly. Clone size appears in some rows only: once, few, many, or a class for an expanded clone.

V	J	D	size	CDR3	DNA
TRBV19	TRBJ2-3	TRBD1	once	CASSPGQGWDTQYF	TGTGCCAGTAGTCCGGGACAGGGGTGGGATACGCAGTATTTT
TRBV27	TRBJ2-5	TRBD1	-	CASSPRTGGFQETQYF	TGTGCCAGCAGTCCAAGGACAGGGGGTTTCCAAGAGACCCAGTACTTC
TRBV25-1	TRBJ2-3	TRBD2	-	CASSEWEGPPRDTQYF	TGTGCCAGCAGTGAATGGGAGGGACCGCCGCGGGATACGCAGTATTTT
TRBV18	TRBJ2-7	-	few	CASSPPPSYEQYF	TGTGCCAGCTCACCCCCTCCCTCGTACGAGCAGTACTTC
TRBV25-1	TRBJ2-5	-	-	CASSESRRGQETQYF	TGTGCCAGCAGTGAATCTCGGCGAGGGCAAGAGACCCAGTACTTC
TRBV4-1	TRBJ2-5	TRBD2	once	CASSQEPGLAKETQYF	TGCGCCAGCAGCCAAGAGCCGGGACTAGCAAAAGAGACCCAGTACTTC
TRBV29-1	TRBJ2-5	-	-	CSVTRQVEETQYF	TGCAGCGTTACCCGACAGGTGGAGGAGACCCAGTACTTC
TRBV3-1/TRBV3-2	TRBJ2-1	-	-	CASSQGIRCGNEQFF	TGTGCCAGCAGCCAAGGGATTAGGTGCGGTAATGAGCAGTTCTTC
TRBV27	TRBJ2-2	-	-	CASGTEGRELFF	TGTGCCAGCGGAACGGAGGGAAGGGAGCTGTTTTTT
TRBV19	TRBJ1-4	TRBD1	-	CASSTGTVNNEKLFF	TGTGCCAGTAGTACCGGGACAGTTAATAATGAAAAACTGTTTTTT
TRBV30	TRBJ1-2	-	once	CAWSVGPNYGYTF	TGTGCCTGGAGTGTCGGACCGAATTATGGCTACACCTTC
TRBV6-4	TRBJ1-4	-	-	CASSDRDEKLFF	TGTGCCAGCAGTGACAGGGACGAAAAACTGTTTTTT
TRBV6-2/TRBV6-3	TRBJ1-1	-	few	CASSYPSENTEAFF	TGTGCCAGCAGTTACCCCAGCGAGAACACTGAAGCTTTCTTT
TRBV6-2/TRBV6-3	TRBJ1-1	-	-	CASSYLEGEAFF	TGTGCCAGCAGTTACCTGGAGGGTGAGGCTTTCTTT
TRBV18	TRBJ2-2	TRBD1	-	CASSLQGATVTGELFF	TGTGCCAGCTCGCTACAGGGGGCAACGGTCACCGGGGAGCTGTTTTTT
TRBV19	TRBJ2-7	TRBD1	-	CASSIGTGFPYEQYF	TGTGCCAGTAGTATAGGGACAGGGTTCCCCTACGAGCAGTACTTC
TRBV30	TRBJ2-3	TRBD2	-	CAWSVRGGRPFSDTQYF	TGTGCCTGGAGTGTACGCGGGGGGAGGCCCTTCTCAGATACGCAGTATTTT
TRBV30	TRBJ2-1	-	-	CAWSVLFNEQFF	TGTGCCTGGAGTGTACTGTTCAATGAGCAGTTCTTC
TRBV25-1	TRBJ1-1	-	few	CASSEIGRLMTEAFF	TGTGCCAGCAGTGAAATAGGCAGACTCATGACTGAAGCTTTCTTT
TRBV4-1	TRBJ2-6	-	once	CASSQVTSGANVLTF	TGCGCCAGCAGCCAAGTCACCTCTGGGGCCAACGTCCTGACTTTC
TRBV5-4	TRBJ2-2	TRBD1	-	CASSLQGARTGELFF	TGTGCCAGCAGCTTGCAGGGGGCGCGGACCGGGGAGCTGTTTTTT
TRBV21-1	TRBJ1-1	-	-	CASSNAAGIGTEAFF	TGTGCCAGCAGCAACGCGGCTGGGATTGGCACTGAAGCTTTCTTT
TRBV12-3/TRBV12-4	TRBJ1-1	TRBD1	-	CASSPRGLFAFF	TGTGCCAGCAGTCCCAGGGGGCTGTTTGCTTTCTTT
TRBV19	TRBJ2-6	-	-	CASSFNAGANVLTF	TGTGCCAGTAGTTTCAATGCTGGGGCCAACGTCCTGACTTTC
TRBV28	TRBJ1-3	-	-	CASSLVVSSGNTIYF	TGTGCCAGCAGTTTAGTAGTTTCCTCTGGAAACACCATATATTTT
TRBV19	TRBJ1-2	TRBD1	-	CASSTQGEGYGYTF	TGTGCCAGTAGTACCCAGGGGGAGGGCTATGGCTACACCTTC
TRBV19	TRBJ2-1	TRBD1	-	CASSMGQGTEQFF	TGTGCCAGTAGTATGGGACAGGGCACTGAGCAGTTCTTC
TRBV5-1	TRBJ2-1	-	-	CASSLVGDEQFF	TGCGCCAGCAGCCTAGTGGGGGATGAGCAGTTCTTC
TRBV28	TRBJ2-6	-	-	CAGGRRSGANVLTF	TGTGCCGGTGGTAGGCGCTCTGGGGCCAACGTCCTGACTTTC
TRBV29-1	TRBJ1-1	TRBD1	-	CSVPNPGGMNTEAFF	TGCAGCGTGCCCAACCCAGGGGGAATGAACACTGAAGCTTTCTTT
TRBV3-1/TRBV3-2	TRBJ1-3	-	once	CASSQGHSGNTIYF	TGTGCCAGCAGCCAAGGCCATTCTGGAAACACCATATATTTT
TRBV24-1	TRBJ1-1	-	-	CATSPGGVNTEAFF	TGTGCCACCAGCCCTGGGGGCGTGAACACTGAAGCTTTCTTT
TRBV28	TRBJ1-4	-	-	CASIGTVVNEKLFF	TGTGCCAGCATCGGAACGGTCGTTAATGAAAAACTGTTTTTT
TRBV5-4	TRBJ2-1	-	-	CASSLNGASSYNEQFF	TGTGCCAGCAGCTTGAACGGGGCGAGCTCCTACAATGAGCAGTTCTTC
TRBV30	TRBJ1-1	-	-	CAWSLQKDTEAFF	TGTGCCTGGAGTCTTCAAAAGGACACTGAAGCTTTCTTT
TRBV7-8	TRBJ1-6	-	-	CASSSQRVEGRSPLHF	TGTGCCAGCAGTTCCCAGAGGGTGGAGGGGAGGTCACCCCTCCACTTT
TRBV4-3	TRBJ2-7	TRBD1	-	CASSQRQGAYEQYF	TGCGCCAGCAGCCAACGACAGGGGGCTTACGAGCAGTACTTC
TRBV28	TRBJ1-4	-	-	CASAPGLPVEKLFF	TGTGCCAGCGCCCCGGGACTGCCGGTCGAAAAACTGTTTTTT
TRBV6-5	TRBJ1-5	-	-	CASRQGLNQPQHF	TGTGCCAGCAGACAGGGCCTCAATCAGCCCCAGCATTTT
TRBV24-1	TRBJ2-2	-	-	CATSDPAVNTGELFF	TGTGCCACCAGTGATCCGGCGGTGAACACCGGGGAGCTGTTTTTT
TRBV11-2	TRBJ1-4	-	-	CASSLGRQGDVKLFF	TGTGCCAGCAGCTTAGGTCGCCAGGGCGATGTAAAACTGTTTTTT
TRBV6-5	TRBJ2-7	-	-	CASSYSQPAYEQYF	TGTGCCAGCAGTTACTCCCAGCCGGCCTACGAGCAGTACTTC
TRBV19	TRBJ1-3	-	-	CASSTSGLMGNTIYF	TGTGCCAGTAGTACATCGGGACTGATGGGAAACACCATATATTTT
TRBV2	TRBJ1-5	-	-	CASSYGDSQPQHF	TGTGCCAGCAGTTACGGGGATTCCCAGCCCCAGCATTTT
TRBV5-1	TRBJ1-4	-	-	CASSSQGNEKLFF	TGCGCCAGCAGCTCACAGGGAAATGAAAAACTGTTTTTT
TRBV7-2	TRBJ2-3	TRBD2	-	CASRGGADTQYF	TGTGCCAGCAGGGGGGGGGCAGATACGCAGTATTTT
TRBV6-1	TRBJ1-1	-	-	CASSEISEAFF	TGTGCCAGCAGTGAAATCTCTGAAGCTTTCTTT
TRBV30	TRBJ2-1	TRBD2	once	CAWTPLAGTYNEQFF	TGTGCCTGGACCCCCCTAGCGGGAACCTACAATGAGCAGTTCTTC
TRBV2	TRBJ2-7	-	-	CASSVDGTYEQYF	TGTGCCAGCAGTGTGGACGGAACCTACGAGCAGTACTTC
TRBV6-6	TRBJ1-2	TRBD1	-	CASSSTGGEDGYTF	TGTGCCAGCAGTTCCACAGGGGGCGAAGATGGCTACACCTTC
TRBV7-9	TRBJ1-5	-	-	CASSSDGANRGQPQHF	TGTGCCAGCAGCTCCGATGGGGCAAATCGTGGTCAGCCCCAGCATTTT
TRBV3-1/TRBV3-2	TRBJ2-2	-	-	CASSLRGIGELFF	TGTGCCAGCAGCCTGAGGGGTATCGGGGAGCTGTTTTTT
TRBV24-1	TRBJ2-3	TRBD1	-	CATSGTGSDTQYF	TGTGCCACCAGTGGGACAGGGTCAGATACGCAGTATTTT
TRBV28	TRBJ1-1	-	-	CASSLIGGSTEAFF	TGTGCCAGCAGTTTGATTGGTGGGTCCACTGAAGCTTTCTTT
TRBV24-1	TRBJ2-1	TRBD1	-	CATSDPRTGGYNEQFF	TGTGCCACCAGTGATCCACGGACAGGGGGCTACAATGAGCAGTTCTTC
TRBV3-1/TRBV3-2	TRBJ1-1	-	-	CASSLDAEAFF	TGTGCCAGCAGCCTCGACGCTGAAGCTTTCTTT
TRBV5-1	TRBJ2-1	TRBD2	-	CASSSASGGAFNEQFF	TGCGCCAGCAGCTCGGCTAGCGGGGGGGCCTTTAATGAGCAGTTCTTC